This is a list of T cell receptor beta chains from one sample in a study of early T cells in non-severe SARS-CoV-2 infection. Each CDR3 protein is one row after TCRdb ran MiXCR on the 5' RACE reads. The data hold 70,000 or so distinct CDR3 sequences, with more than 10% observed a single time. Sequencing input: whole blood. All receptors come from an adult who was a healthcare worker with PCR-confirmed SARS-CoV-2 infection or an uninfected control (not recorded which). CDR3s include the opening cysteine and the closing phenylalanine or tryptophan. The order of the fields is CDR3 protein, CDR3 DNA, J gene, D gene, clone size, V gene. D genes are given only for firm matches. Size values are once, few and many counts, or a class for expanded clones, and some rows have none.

CASSEVGGGTDTQYF TGTGCCAGCAGTGAAGTGGGGGGGGGCACAGATACGCAGTATTTT TRBJ2-3 TRBD2 . TRBV6-1
CASSTLRAAGADTQYF TGTGCCAGCAGTACCCTACGAGCGGCGGGGGCAGATACGCAGTATTTT TRBJ2-3 TRBD2 few TRBV6-6
CASSYSPGTEQYF TGTGCCAGCAGTTACTCGCCAGGGACCGAGCAGTACTTC TRBJ2-7 . . TRBV6-5
CASSLSLAGPGELFF TGTGCCAGCAGCTTGAGCCTAGCGGGGCCCGGGGAGCTGTTTTTT TRBJ2-2 TRBD2 many TRBV11-3
CASSFPPWTSGGRKTQYF TGTGCCAGCAGCTTCCCGCCCTGGACTAGCGGGGGGCGGAAGACCCAGTACTTC TRBJ2-5 TRBD2 . TRBV6-2/TRBV6-3
CASSAQGTTGANVLTF TGCGCCAGCAGCGCACAGGGTACGACTGGGGCCAACGTCCTGACTTTC TRBJ2-6 . many TRBV5-1
CAISDIGTEAFF TGTGCCATCAGTGACATAGGGACTGAAGCTTTCTTT TRBJ1-1 . . TRBV10-3
CASSSGTSGYEQFF TGTGCCAGCAGCTCCGGGACTAGCGGATATGAGCAGTTCTTC TRBJ2-1 TRBD2 few TRBV7-3
CAWSRGNAYEQYF TGTGCCTGGAGCCGTGGGAATGCCTACGAGCAGTACTTC TRBJ2-7 . . TRBV30
CAWGSGRRGRSTEAFF TGTGCCTGGGGAAGCGGTCGCAGGGGGCGCAGCACTGAAGCTTTCTTT TRBJ1-1 TRBD1 many TRBV30
CSARDTSGRGGEAFF TGCAGTGCTAGAGACACCTCCGGACGGGGGGGTGAAGCTTTCTTT TRBJ1-1 . . TRBV20-1
CSVFERTEAFF TGCAGCGTATTCGAAAGGACTGAAGCTTTCTTT TRBJ1-1 . few TRBV29-1
CASSEPRTATYEQYF TGTGCCAGCAGTGAGCCCCGGACAGCTACCTACGAGCAGTACTTC TRBJ2-7 . many TRBV6-1
CSVEESAGGPQLFF TGCAGCGTTGAAGAGTCGGCAGGGGGTCCGCAACTGTTTTTT TRBJ1-4 TRBD1 many TRBV29-1
CASSQGLAGLAKNIQYF TGTGCCAGCAGCCAGGGACTAGCGGGACTAGCCAAAAACATTCAGTACTTC TRBJ2-4 TRBD2 few TRBV5-4
CASSVRRGRPGSGHEQFF TGTGCCAGCAGCGTCCGAAGGGGGCGTCCGGGGTCTGGGCATGAGCAGTTCTTC TRBJ2-1 TRBD1 many TRBV9
CASSSQGYNEQFF TGTGCCAGCTCATCTCAGGGCTACAATGAGCAGTTCTTC TRBJ2-1 . many TRBV3-1
CASSELLGQDYNEQFF TGTGCCAGCAGTGAATTGCTAGGACAGGATTACAATGAGCAGTTCTTC TRBJ2-1 TRBD1 many TRBV25-1
CASSGDQGFSNQPQHF TGTGCCAGCAGTGGCGACCAGGGATTTAGCAATCAGCCCCAGCATTTT TRBJ1-5 . . TRBV25-1
CASSRATNEKLFF TGTGCCAGCAGCCGTGCAACTAATGAAAAACTGTTTTTT TRBJ1-4 . few TRBV3-1
CASSPRVVGGQNTGELFF TGTGCCAGCTCACCACGCGTTGTCGGGGGGCAAAACACCGGGGAGCTGTTTTTT TRBJ2-2 . many TRBV18
CASRGLTGDEQYF TGCGCCAGCAGAGGGTTAACAGGGGACGAGCAGTACTTC TRBJ2-7 TRBD1 . TRBV10-2
CATALGDTEAFF TGTGCCACCGCCCTCGGGGATACTGAAGCTTTCTTT TRBJ1-1 . . TRBV6-6
CASSDGMWTEAFF TGTGCCAGCAGTGACGGTATGTGGACTGAAGCTTTCTTT TRBJ1-1 . few TRBV12-3/TRBV12-4
CASSLFGGGLQETQYF TGTGCCAGCAGTTTGTTCGGCGGGGGCCTCCAAGAGACCCAGTACTTC TRBJ2-5 . many TRBV28
CASSSGVMGELFF TGCGCCAGCAGTAGCGGGGTCATGGGGGAGCTGTTTTTT TRBJ2-2 TRBD2 few TRBV10-1
CASSLGGAAFLSYNEQFF TGTGCCAGCAGCCTAGGGGGCGCGGCTTTTCTCTCCTACAATGAGCAGTTCTTC TRBJ2-1 TRBD1 few TRBV7-6
CASSLQWEQYF TGTGCCAGCAGCCTCCAGTGGGAGCAGTACTTC TRBJ2-7 . . TRBV3-1
CASSLRQAHEQYF TGTGCCAGCAGTCTACGACAGGCCCACGAGCAGTACTTC TRBJ2-7 . few TRBV27
CASSLVGTPRNEQFF TGTGCCAGCAGCTTAGTGGGGACTCCTAGGAATGAGCAGTTCTTC TRBJ2-1 . many TRBV7-6
CSTRAGGVTSSFQETQYF TGCAGCACCCGAGCCGGTGGGGTGACTAGCAGCTTCCAAGAGACCCAGTACTTC TRBJ2-5 TRBD2 many TRBV29-1
CASSFSGTGELFF TGTGCCAGCAGTTTCTCGGGGACCGGGGAGCTGTTTTTT TRBJ2-2 . many TRBV12-3/TRBV12-4
CASSLVGTPEAFF TGTGCCAGCAGCTTAGTCGGGACACCTGAAGCTTTCTTT TRBJ1-1 . few TRBV7-9
CASSYGRVAGKTQYF TGTGCCAGCAGTTACGGGAGGGTTGCGGGGAAGACCCAGTACTTC TRBJ2-5 TRBD2 few TRBV6-2/TRBV6-3